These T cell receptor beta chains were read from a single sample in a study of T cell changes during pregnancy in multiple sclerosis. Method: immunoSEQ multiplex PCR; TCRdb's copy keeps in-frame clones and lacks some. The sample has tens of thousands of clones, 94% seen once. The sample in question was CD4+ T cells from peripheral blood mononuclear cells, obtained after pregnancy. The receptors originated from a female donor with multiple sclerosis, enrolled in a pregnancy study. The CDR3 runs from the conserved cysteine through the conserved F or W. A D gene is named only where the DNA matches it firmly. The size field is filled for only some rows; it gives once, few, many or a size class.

CASSRSRADGYTF TGTGCCAGCAGCCGCTCGAGGGCTGATGGCTACACCTTC TRBJ1-2 - - TRBV14
CATLEQGEQYF TGTGCCACCCTAGAGCAGGGGGAGCAGTACTTC TRBJ2-7 - - TRBV7-9
CASSSEGHEQYF TGCGCCAGCAGCAGTGAGGGTCACGAGCAGTACTTC TRBJ2-7 - - TRBV5-1
CASSLQGASGNTIYF TGTGCCAGCTCCCTCCAGGGGGCCAGTGGAAACACCATATATTTT TRBJ1-3 TRBD1 - TRBV6-5
CASSRRDNTYEQYF TGTGCCAGCAGCCGCCGGGACAACACCTACGAGCAGTACTTC TRBJ2-7 - - TRBV7-9
CASTLSGTGAEKLFF TGTGCCAGCACCCTAAGCGGGACAGGGGCTGAAAAACTGTTTTTT TRBJ1-4 TRBD1 few TRBV28
CASSQDERLQGHEQYF TGTGCCAGCAGCCAAGATGAGAGGTTACAGGGCCACGAGCAGTACTTC TRBJ2-7 - - TRBV14
CASSQPGTGGNPQYF TGTGCCAGCAGCCAACCCGGGACAGGGGGTAATCCGCAGTATTTT TRBJ2-3 TRBD1 once TRBV14
CASIGQDSYEQYF TGTGCCAGTATAGGACAGGACTCCTACGAGCAGTACTTC TRBJ2-7 TRBD1 - TRBV19
CASSTPPGQGTRPQHF TGTGCCAGCAGTACTCCCCCGGGACAGGGGACCCGACCCCAGCATTTT TRBJ1-5 TRBD1 - TRBV2
CSVAMTSGSTDTQYF TGCAGCGTTGCAATGACTAGCGGGAGCACAGATACGCAGTATTTT TRBJ2-3 TRBD2 - TRBV29-1
CASSQDLGTSGSDTQYF TGTGCCAGCAGCCAAGACTTGGGGACTAGCGGGTCAGATACGCAGTATTTT TRBJ2-3 TRBD2 - TRBV14
CASSLGTGSPYEQYF TGTGCCAGCAGCTTGGGGACAGGGAGCCCCTACGAGCAGTACTTC TRBJ2-7 TRBD1 - TRBV5-6
CASSPTRGTGGRETQYF TGTGCCAGCAGCCCGACGCGGGGAACAGGGGGCCGGGAGACCCAGTACTTC TRBJ2-5 TRBD1 - TRBV11-2
CASQGYSNQPQHF TGTGCCAGTCAGGGATATAGCAATCAGCCCCAGCATTTT TRBJ1-5 - - TRBV6-6
CASSRQGRGTEAFF TGTGCCAGCAGTCGACAGGGGCGGGGGACTGAAGCTTTCTTT TRBJ1-1 TRBD1 - TRBV2
CASSSWTSGRASYEQYF TGTGCCAGCAGCTCTTGGACTAGCGGGAGGGCCTCCTACGAGCAGTACTTC TRBJ2-7 TRBD2 - TRBV7-3
CASRIISSDTQYF TGTGCCAGCAGGATAATCAGTTCAGATACGCAGTATTTT TRBJ2-3 - - TRBV2
CASSLGLAGGYEQYF TGTGCCAGCTCACTAGGACTAGCGGGAGGGTACGAGCAGTACTTC TRBJ2-7 TRBD2 - TRBV18
CASSVGQGGPYEQYF TGTGCCAGCAGCGTCGGTCAGGGGGGTCCCTACGAGCAGTACTTC TRBJ2-7 - - TRBV9
CASSIGRSRYNEQFF TGTGCCAGTAGTATAGGGAGGTCCCGCTACAATGAGCAGTTCTTC TRBJ2-1 - once TRBV19
CASSWRSSGETQYF TGTGCCAGCAGCTGGAGGTCCTCAGGAGAGACCCAGTACTTC TRBJ2-5 - - TRBV7-8
CASSLDRVPETQYF TGTGCCAGCAGCTTAGACAGGGTTCCAGAGACCCAGTACTTC TRBJ2-5 TRBD1 - TRBV5-4
CASSKETGGTGANVLTF TGTGCCTCCAGCAAGGAGACAGGGGGCACTGGGGCCAACGTCCTGACTTTC TRBJ2-6 TRBD1 - TRBV25-1
CASSLMGLAGAFYNEQFF TGTGCCAGCAGCTTGATGGGACTAGCGGGAGCCTTTTACAATGAGCAGTTCTTC TRBJ2-1 TRBD2 - TRBV5-6